This T cell receptor beta chain was profiled in a study of T cells in Graves' hyperthyroidism and ophthalmopathy. Ophthalmopathy patients had Clinical Activity Score at least 3, NOSPECS grade at least 4, duration under 3 months. The investigators amplified TCR beta CDR3 regions from RNA transcripts. A set of HTBI primers served as the primers for a first-round RT-PCR of the TCR CDR3. TCRdb called the multiplex PCR reads again in MiXCR, with one record for every CDR3 protein. The table has approximately 690,000 distinct CDR3 sequences, less than 25% seen once. Broader study findings: Median prediction lead before ophthalmopathy onset was around 6.9 months with the model. Stable hyperthyroidism was told apart from ophthalmopathy by a model built on 13 V-J features.

Per the germline V gene, CDR1 is SQVTM and CDR2 is ANQGSEA. This CDR3 has 18 residues. The ends lost 6 bases at V and 2 bases at J; junction bases unmatched: 14. Comments on this clonotype: The antigen remains undetermined.

The sample consisted of blood. The receptor comes from a man aged 30 to 39 with Graves' ophthalmopathy. The rearrangement uses TRBV29-1 and TRBJ2-7; TRBD2 matches 15 bases. For the CDR3, the DNA is TGCAGCGTGTGGGAGGGACTAGCGGGAGGCCGTGGGGCCTACGAGCAGTACTTC. This sequence encodes CSVWEGLAGGRGAYEQYF.